This T cell receptor beta chain is drawn from a study of T cell responses to AZD1222 COVID-19 vaccine (dated by TCRdb to 2020 to 2022). Study-wide context: A total of around 240 trial participants underwent TCR sequencing, of whom about 210 had received two doses of AZD1222 and around 25 had received two doses of the MenACWY control vaccine. Enrollment into the trials was organized by age into subgroups of 18-55, 56-69 and 70-plus years, and those subgroups contained roughly 150, 30 and 60 TCR-sequenced participants, respectively.

The full study reports these points: Participants were mostly white British, with more females than males. The authors suggested clonal diversity may have been underestimated. Nearly half of unique spike-specific TCRs reportedly recognized epitopes outside regions mutated in the B.1.351 and B.1.1.7 variants. CD4 TCRs associated with the vaccine covered the entire spike protein, and the dominant responses were in regions 160-218 and 743-854. No day 14 peak-response samples were available, so repertoires were characterized only after the peak T cell response. The 56-69-year group was small, and its depth increase did not reach significance, likely because of low power. A significant rise in spike-specific TCR breadth and depth was observed after two AZD1222 doses relative to day 0 and relative to MenACWY recipients. Conclusions about previously exposed vaccinees are limited, since just a handful of AZD1222 recipients were seropositive for SARS-CoV-2 at baseline.

The CDR3 regions of human TCRbeta chains were subjected to immunosequencing. In the original analysis: Repertoire TCRs were checked for matches against a reference library of SARS-CoV-2-specific TCRs that had been generated using the MIRA antigen-specificity platform. Breadth was defined as the fraction of unique TCRs that were SARS-CoV-2-associated. Depth was defined as the fraction of total T cells that were SARS-CoV-2-associated. Using the MIRA data, each spike-specific TCR was assigned both to the spike region to which the TCR was reactive and to a CD4 or CD8 class. Log10-transformed breadth and depth values were compared by one-way ANOVA with Sidak's multiple comparisons tests. Drawn from immuneACCESS, this table holds only the in-frame rearrangements with V and J called that TCRdb kept. Clones are partly lost; checked studies trace under half to an unresolved V gene and leave the rest unexplained. The D gene and trimming were derived from the DNA, and the V and J assignments and clone size from that table. In this sample the table shows about 140,000 clones, 90% to 95% of which occur a single time. The leading ten clones occupy around 0.85% of the sample.

Sample time point, as interpreted from the label and publication: baseline before first vaccination. The treatment or condition label of this sample denotes: meningococcal conjugate vaccine given as trial control. Vaccinee samples were obtained from the UK trials COV001 and COV002, which included a single-blind randomized controlled phase 2/3 trial of AZD1222 (ChAdOx1 nCoV-19) in healthy adults. For TCRbeta chain sequencing, PBMC samples were collected from trial participants at day 0 and at day 28 after the second dose. Remarks on this clone: The antigen it recognizes is unknown. Base qualities are not at hand, and no much larger clone is one base apart.

The specimen comprised peripheral blood, sampled on day 0 of MenACWY control vaccination. The origin of this receptor is an adult in good health.

The DNA is TGTGCCAGTAGTACTAAACCGGGACAGGGGCTATGGTTGGAGCAGTTCTTC. Translated, it gives CASSTKPGQGLWLEQFF. In this chain, TRBV19 is recombined with TRBJ2-1, and TRBD1 matches 10 of the central bases. CDR1 is given as LNHDA and CDR2 as SQIVND, both from the germline V gene (reference sequence). Trimming leaves V shorter by 4 bases and J shorter by 10 bases, with the junction holding 16 bases beyond the gene matches. Taken from cysteine to phenylalanine, the CDR3 has 17 residues. Only the CDR3 region is kept as DNA, spanning 51 bases read in frame from base 1.